The 27 T cell receptor beta chains below come from one sample, sequenced in a study of shared T cell receptors in the human thymus (TCRdb year 2021). The method was the immunoSEQ multiplex PCR assay. In TCRdb, the immuneACCESS table is reduced to in-frame sequences with V and J assigned. These tables do not hold every clone; where another copy was compared, an unresolved V gene accounts for under half, and the others remain unexplained. Counted in this sample were hundreds of thousands of clones; 70% to 90% of them appeared once. Approximately 0.011% of the sample belongs to the ten largest clones. In addition, the sample was reused for a study of human thymus T cells.

The source material was thymocytes. The receptors were sampled from a boy less than two years old with a congenital heart defect. Donor details come from another sample of the same person, matched by shared clones.

The genes are TRBV28 and TRBJ2-3; 11 bases agree with TRBD2. V trimming: 9 bases; J trimming: 5 bases; junction bases outside the gene matches: 7. CDR3 length: 14 residues. Germline loops: CDR1 MDHEN, CDR2 SYDVKM. The DNA for the CDR3 is TGTGCCAGTATAGCGGGAGGGGAGGTAGATACGCAGTATTTT. This gives the protein CASIAGGEVDTQYF.

The chain carries TRBV7-9 and TRBJ2-5, with 13 positions matching TRBD2. Germline V gene lookup returns CDR1 SEHNR and CDR2 FQNEAQ (reference sequence). V lost 1 base and J lost 1; bases outside the gene matches: 3. The CDR3 consists of 17 residues. This chain's CDR3 is CASSLDGTSGTQETQYF. CDR3 in DNA: TGTGCCAGCAGCTTAGATGGGACTAGCGGGACCCAAGAGACCCAGTACTTC.

The chain has TRBV6-5 and TRBJ2-7, with 10 bases fitting TRBD1. This CDR3 contains 15 residues. V lost 6 bases to trimming and J lost 2 bases; unmatched junction nucleotides: 7. Germline assignment: CDR1 MNHEY and CDR2 SVGAGI. CDR3 in DNA: TGTGCCAGCAGGGACGACAGGGGGCCAGCCTACGAGCAGTACTTC. This translates into CASRDDRGPAYEQYF.

CDR3 residues: CASTSGTGYNEQFF. The CDR3, as DNA: TGCGCCAGCACCTCCGGGACTGGATACAATGAGCAGTTCTTC. V usage is TRBV23-1 and J usage is TRBJ2-1; D is perhaps TRBD2 (6 bases). TRBV23-1 has ORF status, its function being uncertain. Trimming took off 7 bases at V and 4 bases at J, with 14 bases between the two ends. CDR3 length: 14 amino acids.

The chain links TRBV7-9 to TRBJ1-3, with 9 bases lining up with TRBD1. Germline V lookup: CDR1 SEHNR, CDR2 FQNEAQ (reference sequence). Trimming at V came to 5 bases and at J to 1 base, leaving 15 bases not matched to a gene. The CDR3 runs to 19 residues. CDR3 region: CASSPWDRVEFFSGNTIYF. CDR3 in DNA: TGTGCCAGCAGCCCCTGGGACAGGGTCGAATTTTTTTCTGGAAACACCATATATTTT.

V usage is TRBV30 and J usage is TRBJ2-2; 7 bases align to TRBD1. Germline V gene data show CDR1 as GTSNPN and CDR2 as SVGIG (reference sequence). V shed 4 bases, J shed 0 bases, and the junction held 2 bases outside the gene matches. The CDR3 has 14 amino acids. This CDR3 reads CAWKGGSNTGELFF. CDR3 nucleotide sequence: TGTGCCTGGAAAGGGGGCTCGAACACCGGGGAGCTGTTTTTT. The whole variable domain, filled in from reference TRBV30 and TRBJ2-2, reads SQTIHQWPATLVQPVGSPLSLECTVEGTSNPNLYWYRQAAGRGLQLLFYSVGIGQISSEVPQNLSASRPQDRQFILSSKKLLLSDSGFYLCAWKGGSNTGELFFGEGSRLTVL.

This clone was counted only a few times. The V gene is TRBV18, the J gene TRBJ1-1; D remains ambiguous. The length of the CDR3 is 15 residues. Deletions cut 4 bases from V and 2 bases from J, with 14 bases between. Germline values: CDR1 KGHSH, CDR2 LQKENI. The CDR3 here is CASSLKPGYNTEAFF. CDR3 sequence (DNA): TGTGCCAGCTCACTAAAACCGGGGTACAACACTGAAGCTTTCTTT. Variable domain in full (rest from reference TRBV18 and TRBJ1-1): NAGVMQNPRHLVRRRGQEARLRCSPMKGHSHVYWYRQLPEEGLKFMVYLQKENIIDESGMPKERFSAEFPKEGPSILRIQQVVRGDSAAYFCASSLKPGYNTEAFFGQGTRLTVV.

The chain combines TRBV5-6 with TRBJ2-1; 8 nucleotides match TRBD2. Looked up from germline, CDR1 is SGHDT and CDR2 is YYEEEE. The CDR3 is 14 amino acids. The trim removed 2 bases at V and 8 bases at J, leaving 6 bases unmatched. In DNA form, the CDR3 reads TGTGCCAGCAGCTTCGATAGCGGGAACTATGAGCAGTTCTTC. Protein sequence: CASSFDSGNYEQFF.

This rearrangement joins TRBV7-8 to TRBJ2-5; D is perhaps TRBD2 (7 bases). Germline V gene sequence: CDR1 SGHVS, CDR2 FQNEAQ. The length of the CDR3 is 17 residues. Trimming cost V 1 base and J 4 bases, with 19 bases left between them. CDR3 bases: TGTGCCAGCAGCTTAGTTGTCGGGGGGAAAGGGGGAGAGACCCAGTACTTC. This gives the protein CASSLVVGGKGGETQYF.

The rearrangement uses TRBV30 and TRBJ1-2; TRBD1 might be the D (5 bases). V lost 4 bases to trimming and J lost 3 bases, with 15 bases between them. CDR3 length: 14 amino acids. Germline CDR1 GTSNPN, CDR2 SVGIG (reference sequence). CDR3 sequence (DNA): TGTGCCTGGAAGGGCAGGGCTGAGGACTATGGCTACACCTTC. Protein sequence: CAWKGRAEDYGYTF.

This chain links TRBV7-9 with TRBJ2-3; unclear D gene. Trimming cost V 6 bases and J 2 bases, with 21 bases left between them. The V gene's germline CDR1 is SEHNR and CDR2 FQNEAQ (reference sequence). This CDR3 region has 17 residues. The CDR3 DNA sequence: TGTGCCAGCAGTTTGCCGAGGCCCCAACGCTTCACAGATACGCAGTATTTT. This encodes CASSLPRPQRFTDTQYF.

The V gene is TRBV25-1, the J gene TRBJ2-2, with 8 bases fitting TRBD2. The length of the CDR3 is 17 residues. J was trimmed by 6 bases and V by 0 bases; bases with no gene match: 9. Germline loops: CDR1 MGHDK, CDR2 SYGVNS. Here the CDR3 reads CASSEYLASGRPGELFF. DNA for the CDR3: TGTGCCAGCAGTGAATATTTGGCTAGCGGGCGTCCCGGGGAGCTGTTTTTT.

The chain couples TRBV27 to TRBJ2-7; the D gene is possibly TRBD2 (7 bases). Per the germline V gene, CDR1 is MNHEY and CDR2 is SMNVEV (reference sequence). CDR3 size: 15 residues. Deletions cut 6 bases from V and 2 bases from J, with 17 bases between. The CDR3 DNA reads as TGTGCCAGCAGGTGGGGGGGTAACAGGGCCTACGAGCAGTACTTC. Its translation: CASRWGGNRAYEQYF.

V is TRBV7-2 and J is TRBJ2-7; 7 bases match TRBD2. The CDR3 has 14 residues. J lost 3 bases, V lost 5 bases, and 7 bases had no gene match. Germline CDR1 is SGHTA and CDR2 is FQGNSA. CDR3: CASSRSGNNYEQYF. The CDR3 nucleotides read TGTGCCAGCAGCCGCAGCGGGAACAACTACGAGCAGTACTTC.

The chain uses TRBV7-7 and TRBJ2-2, with a tentative D call TRBD1 (5 bases). Looked up from germline, CDR1 is SSHAT and CDR2 is FNYEAQ (reference sequence). CDR3 size: 12 residues. The CDR3 bases are TGTGCTAGGCAGGGCGTCTCCGGGGAGCTGTTTTTT. Protein: CARQGVSGELFF.

This clone was seen a few times. The chain employs TRBV2 and TRBJ2-2; unclear D gene. With 7 bases removed from V and 0 bases from J, the gap between germline ends came to 12 bases. Germline V gene lookup returns CDR1 SNHLY and CDR2 FYNNEI. The CDR3 sequence is 15 residues long. CDR3 sequence: CASTGVWPNTGELFF. The CDR3 DNA reads TGTGCCAGCACGGGTGTATGGCCGAACACCGGGGAGCTGTTTTTT.

The CDR3 DNA reads as TGTGCCAGCAGCCCCCCCGGGACTAGCGGTTACAATGAGCAGTTCTTC. The encoded protein is CASSPPGTSGYNEQFF. This chain joins TRBV14 and TRBJ2-1, with 11 bases identical to TRBD2. The V segment lost 4 bases and the J segment 4 bases; nucleotides outside the gene matches: 6. The CDR3 totals 16 residues. The germline CDR1 and CDR2 sequences are SGHDN and FVKESK.

The genes are TRBV5-1 and TRBJ1-1; unclear D gene. Trimming took 0 bases from V and 1 from J, leaving 13 bases between them. This CDR3 has 16 residues. CDR1 SGHRS and CDR2 YFSETQ come from the germline V gene. The CDR3 region is CASSLESVRKNTEAFF. The CDR3 nucleotides read TGCGCCAGCAGCTTGGAGTCAGTAAGAAAGAACACTGAAGCTTTCTTT.

This clone was seen only a few times. This sequence joins TRBV14 and TRBJ1-1; a possible D gene is TRBD1 (5 bases). The CDR3 is made up of 13 amino acids. Trimming left V 2 bases short and J 7 bases short, with 11 bases between. The V gene's germline CDR1 is SGHDN and CDR2 FVKESK. This CDR3 reads CASSQRGGIEAFF. In DNA form, the CDR3 reads TGTGCCAGCAGCCAACGGGGGGGGATTGAAGCTTTCTTT.

This clone was recorded only once. The chain links TRBV6-5 to TRBJ1-1; a possible D gene is TRBD1 (5 bases). Trimming cost V 5 bases and J 0 bases, with 10 bases left between them. Germline values: CDR1 MNHEY, CDR2 SVGAGI. This CDR3 spans 14 amino acids. CDR3 in DNA: TGTGCCAGCAGTGACCCGGGGGTGAACACTGAAGCTTTCTTT. Amino acid sequence: CASSDPGVNTEAFF.

The chain couples TRBV15 to TRBJ2-5, with TRBD1 as a possible D gene (7 bases). The ends were cut back, 5 bases at V and 2 bases at J, with 12 bases in the middle. The CDR3 totals 14 residues. Germline loops: CDR1 LNHNV, CDR2 YYDKDF (reference sequence). The CDR3 DNA follows: TGTGCCACCAGCGGCGGGACAGCACAAGAGACCCAGTACTTC. Protein product: CATSGGTAQETQYF.

The V call is TRBV6-6, the J call TRBJ2-1; TRBD1 might be the D (5 bases). The germline gives CDR1 MNHNY, CDR2 SVGAGI (reference sequence). Between the trimmed V and J ends, which lost 6 bases and 5 bases, there was a span of 17 bases. The length of the CDR3 is 15 residues. DNA for the CDR3: TGTGCCAGCAGCCGACTCGTGGGGCCCAACAATGAGCAGTTCTTC. It codes for CASSRLVGPNNEQFF.

The DNA for the CDR3 is TGCGCCAGCAGCCCCACCCCCCCCGACCGACAGGGAGGAAACTATGGCTACACCTTC. It encodes CASSPTPPDRQGGNYGYTF. The chain is built from TRBV4-3 and TRBJ1-2; 7 bases map to TRBD1. The V segment lost 4 bases and the J segment 2 bases; nucleotides outside the gene matches: 19. CDR1 and CDR2 (germline): LGHNA, YSLEER. The CDR3 length is 19 residues.

The chain uses TRBV18 and TRBJ2-1, with 9 bases aligning to TRBD2. Trimming at V came to 2 bases and at J to 4 bases, leaving 9 bases not matched to a gene. The CDR3 totals 17 residues. Germline CDR1 reads KGHSH; CDR2 reads LQKENI. DNA for the CDR3: TGTGCCAGCTCACCAGGGCGGAGGCTAGCGGGATACAATGAGCAGTTCTTC. Translated, it gives CASSPGRRLAGYNEQFF.

The table lists this clone with a count of one. The chain combines TRBV4-2 with TRBJ2-7; D gene ambiguous. Trimming took off 3 bases at V and 4 bases at J, with 28 bases between the two ends. The CDR3 contains 19 residues. CDR1 is LGHNA and CDR2 is YNFKEQ in the germline V gene. CDR3 loop: CASSQGQATLTAVLYEQYF. CDR3 nucleotides: TGTGCCAGCAGCCAGGGCCAGGCAACTTTAACGGCCGTCCTTTACGAGCAGTACTTC.

The count of this clone is one. The DNA for the CDR3 is TGCGCCAGCAGCCCGGCGATGGGGGCCGATACGCAGTATTTT. Amino acids: CASSPAMGADTQYF. The chain recombines TRBV4-1 with TRBJ2-3, with D possibly TRBD1 on 6 matching bases. This CDR3 has 14 amino acids. Deletions cut 4 bases from V and 6 bases from J, with 14 bases between. From germline, CDR1 is MGHRA and CDR2 YSYEKL.

J is TRBJ2-1 and V is TRBV6-5; TRBD2 matches at 12 bases. The CDR3 covers 16 residues. Germline loops: CDR1 MNHEY, CDR2 SVGAGI. The V and J ends lost 4 bases and 6 bases, in that order; junction bases with no gene match: 7. This chain's CDR3 is CASSSLGLAGFNEQFF. Written as DNA, the CDR3 is TGTGCCAGCAGTTCCCTAGGACTAGCGGGATTCAATGAGCAGTTCTTC.